This passage covers 14 T cell receptor beta chains from one sample sequenced in a study of T cell responses to AZD1222 COVID-19 vaccine. The method was immunoSEQ multiplex PCR; TCRdb's version includes in-frame clones alone and lacks a portion of them. The repertoire includes roughly 100,000 clones, 75% to 90% of them detected once, and 20% sits in the top ten. This specimen was peripheral blood, taken on day 0 of AZD1222 vaccination. Receptor source: an adult in good health.

CDR3 bases: TGTGCCAGCAGTCGGGACAGGGCCTACAATCAGCCCCAGCATTTT. Translated: CASSRDRAYNQPQHF. V gene TRBV6-6 combines with J gene TRBJ1-5; TRBD1 agrees at 9 bases. The CDR3 loop spans 15 amino acids. CDR1 is MNHNY, CDR2 SVGAGI, per germline (reference sequence). Unmatched junction bases numbered 5, after V lost 5 bases and J lost 3 bases.

The V gene is TRBV29-1, the J gene TRBJ2-2; D uncertain. CDR3 size: 15 residues. Germline CDR1 is SQVTM and CDR2 is ANQGSEA. Trimming removed 0 bases from V and 3 bases from J, with 11 bases in between. The CDR3 protein is CSVEDEADHTGELFF. CDR3 in DNA: TGCAGCGTTGAAGATGAGGCAGACCACACCGGGGAGCTGTTTTTT.

The CDR3 nucleotides are TGTGCCAGCAGTTTAGGCGATAGCAATCAGCCCCAGCATTTT. Amino acids: CASSLGDSNQPQHF. This chain links TRBV27 with TRBJ1-5; no reliable D call. V was shortened by 2 bases and J by 0 bases, with 5 bases between the two germline ends. There are 14 residues in the CDR3. Germline V gene sequence: CDR1 MNHEY, CDR2 SMNVEV (reference sequence).

This clone was observed a few times. The rearrangement links TRBV5-1 to TRBJ2-7; D is uncertain. CDR3 length: 15 residues. Germline CDR1 is SGHRS and CDR2 is YFSETQ. V gave up 6 bases and J gave up 0 bases, with 16 bases separating them. The CDR3 DNA sequence: TGCGCCAGCATGCTTACGGCCCAGAGCTCCTACGAGCAGTACTTC. This translates into CASMLTAQSSYEQYF.

V is TRBV5-8 and J is TRBJ1-3; TRBD1 might be the D (6 bases). Germline CDR1 reads SGHTS; CDR2 reads YDEGEE. This CDR3 is built from 14 residues. With 4 bases removed from V and 0 bases from J, the gap between germline ends came to 8 bases. The DNA of the CDR3 is TGTGCCAGCAGCCAGGGGAACTCTGGAAACACCATATATTTT. This sequence encodes CASSQGNSGNTIYF.

The J gene is TRBJ2-1, the V gene TRBV19; 10 bases are shared with TRBD2. Germline V lookup: CDR1 LNHDA, CDR2 SQIVND (reference sequence). After removal of 4 bases from V and 0 bases from J, the junction contained 3 bases not matched to a gene. CDR3 size: 16 residues. CDR3 residues: CASSRASGGSYNEQFF. In DNA, the CDR3 is TGTGCCAGTAGTAGGGCTAGCGGGGGCTCCTACAATGAGCAGTTCTTC.

The chain carries TRBV4-3 and TRBJ1-6; 9 bases map to TRBD1. The CDR3 is 16 amino acids. CDR1 is LGHNA, CDR2 YSLEER, per germline. V dropped 0 bases and J dropped 7; count of bases not matched to a gene: 4. As DNA, the CDR3 is TGCGCCAGCAGCCAAGAACTCGACAGGGGGAATTCACCCCTCCACTTT. This gives the protein CASSQELDRGNSPLHF.

The rearrangement links TRBV28 to TRBJ1-4, with 8 bases that match TRBD1. Germline V gives CDR1 MDHEN, CDR2 SYDVKM. V was clipped by 2 bases and J by 8 bases; unmatched bases: 7. CDR3 length: 15 amino acids. This CDR3 reads CASSLGQGLDEKLFF. CDR3 in DNA: TGTGCCAGCAGTTTAGGACAGGGTTTAGACGAAAAACTGTTTTTT.

This rearrangement joins TRBV6-5 to TRBJ2-7, with 8 bases that match TRBD2. Germline CDR1 and CDR2: MNHEY and SVGAGI. The CDR3 consists of 15 residues. The V and J ends lost 7 bases and 2 bases, in that order; junction bases with no gene match: 10. The CDR3 sequence: CASTRGGTATYEQYF. CDR3 DNA: TGTGCCAGCACCCGGGGGGGGACCGCCACCTACGAGCAGTACTTC.

V and J are TRBV19 and TRBJ1-3; D unclear. Trimming left V 3 bases short and J 0 bases short, with 15 bases between. Germline values: CDR1 LNHDA, CDR2 SQIVND (reference sequence). The CDR3 length is 17 residues. DNA for the CDR3: TGTGCCAGTAGTATTTCCCCCGGGATTTCCTCTGGAAACACCATATATTTT. Encoded protein: CASSISPGISSGNTIYF.

This clone was seen only a few times. This chain uses TRBV5-4 with TRBJ2-7; D ambiguous. Germline CDR1 and CDR2: SGHNT and YYREEE (reference sequence). V lost 9 bases to trimming and J lost 4 bases, with 11 bases between them. This CDR3 is 11 amino acids long. CDR3 amino acids: CATQAGYEQYF. The DNA of the CDR3 is TGTGCCACCCAGGCCGGGTACGAGCAGTACTTC.

This clone has a single count. The chain couples TRBV2 to TRBJ1-6; D perhaps matches TRBD1 (6 bases). Trimming removed 4 bases at V and 14 bases at J, with 15 bases between. This CDR3 region has 13 residues. Germline V CDR1 and CDR2: SNHLY, FYNNEI. CDR3: CASSAGGLSSLHF. Here the CDR3 DNA reads TGTGCCAGCAGTGCGGGGGGGCTATCGTCCCTCCACTTT. The whole variable domain, filled in from reference TRBV2 and TRBJ1-6, reads EPEVTQTPSHQVTQMGQEVILRCVPISNHLYFYWYRQILGQKVEFLVSFYNNEISEKSEIFDDQFSVERPDGSNFTLKIRSTKLEDSAMYFCASSAGGLSSLHFGNGTRLTVT.

As concerns this clone: Other DNA sequences from this sample encode an identical CDR3 as well. V gene TRBV18 combines with J gene TRBJ1-1; possibly TRBD1 for D (6 bases). CDR3 length: 13 amino acids. Trimming took off 5 bases at V and 3 bases at J, with 10 bases between the two ends. CDR1 and CDR2 (germline): KGHSH, LQKENI. Here the CDR3 DNA reads TGTGCCAGCTCAGCCAACAGGGACACTGAAGCTTTCTTT. Its protein is CASSANRDTEAFF.

This clone was detected only a few times. The chain combines TRBV4-1 with TRBJ1-2, with D perhaps matching TRBD1 (5 bases). V lost 4 bases, J lost 0 bases, and 12 bases lay in between. Germline CDR1 is MGHRA and CDR2 is YSYEKL. This CDR3 has 15 residues. The CDR3 nucleotides read TGCGCCAGCAGCCCAGGGCCTTACGCTAACTATGGCTACACCTTC. This gives the protein CASSPGPYANYGYTF.